Listed below are T cell receptor beta chains from one sample, sequenced in a study of shared clonotypes between healthy human individuals. Assay used: immunoSEQ multiplex PCR; TCRdb lists only in-frame clones, some missing. Seen here are about 380,000 clones, approximately 97% observed once, and the top ten hold around 0.32%. Sequenced sample: memory CD8+ T cells sorted from blood. These receptors were collected from a man under 40 in good health. Both conserved end residues are part of each CDR3. A D gene is named only where the DNA matches it firmly. Clone size appears in some rows only: once, few, many, or a class for an expanded clone.

size,V,J,D,CDR3,DNA
.,TRBV28,TRBJ2-5,.,CASSRGTGAQYF,TGTGCCAGCAGCCGGGGGACCGGGGCCCAGTACTTC
.,TRBV25-1,TRBJ2-6,TRBD1,CASSWDRVPGANVLTF,TGTGCCAGCAGTTGGGACAGGGTTCCCGGGGCCAACGTCCTGACTTTC
.,TRBV19,TRBJ2-2,.,CASSHTWTRANTGELFF,TGTGCCAGTAGCCACACTTGGACACGAGCGAACACCGGGGAGCTGTTTTTT
.,TRBV6-6,TRBJ1-2,TRBD1,CASITGRQGALGYTF,TGTGCCAGCATCACGGGACGACAGGGGGCGTTGGGCTACACCTTC
.,TRBV7-9,TRBJ2-2,.,CASSLAGWAGELFF,TGTGCCAGCAGCTTAGCGGGATGGGCCGGGGAGCTGTTTTTT
.,TRBV19,TRBJ1-2,.,CASSPQGLNYGYTF,TGTGCCAGTAGTCCCCAGGGGCTCAACTATGGCTACACCTTC
.,TRBV10-3,TRBJ1-4,.,CAISDPGRGEKLFF,TGTGCCATCAGTGACCCGGGGCGAGGGGAAAAACTGTTTTTT
.,TRBV7-3,TRBJ2-7,.,CASSIGGGRVYEQYF,TGTGCCAGCAGCATCGGCGGGGGCAGGGTCTACGAGCAGTACTTC
few,TRBV6-6,TRBJ2-7,.,CASRRGTKAYEQYF,TGTGCCAGCAGGAGGGGCACAAAGGCCTACGAGCAGTACTTC
.,TRBV5-1,TRBJ2-3,.,CASSLGPSTDTQYF,TGCGCCAGCAGCTTAGGTCCTAGCACAGATACGCAGTATTTT
.,TRBV12-5,TRBJ2-3,.,CASGPPTGARSDTQYF,TGTGCTAGTGGTCCCCCAACGGGGGCGAGATCAGATACGCAGTATTTT
once,TRBV27,TRBJ2-2,.,CASSFGGTGELFF,TGTGCCAGCAGTTTTGGGGGCACCGGGGAGCTGTTTTTT
few,TRBV9,TRBJ1-1,TRBD1,CASSVEGQGNTEAFF,TGTGCCAGCAGCGTGGAGGGACAGGGGAACACTGAAGCTTTCTTT
.,TRBV10-2,TRBJ1-5,.,CASSDRAGSQPQHF,TGCGCCAGCAGTGACAGGGCGGGAAGTCAGCCCCAGCATTTT
.,TRBV28,TRBJ1-2,.,CASSLSGGGYTF,TGTGCCAGCAGTTTATCCGGGGGTGGCTACACCTTC
.,TRBV19,TRBJ2-7,.,CASSMASGTYEQYF,TGTGCCAGTAGTATGGCCAGCGGAACCTACGAGCAGTACTTC
.,TRBV6-6,TRBJ1-1,TRBD1,CASSYGAGGATEAFF,TGTGCCAGCAGTTACGGGGCAGGGGGCGCGACTGAAGCTTTCTTT
once,TRBV28,TRBJ1-1,.,CASSFDGNTEAFF,TGTGCCAGCAGTTTCGACGGGAACACTGAAGCTTTCTTT
.,TRBV7-2,TRBJ1-1,.,CASSPIPGTSNTEAFF,TGTGCCAGCAGCCCTATACCGGGGACGTCGAACACTGAAGCTTTCTTT
.,TRBV7-3,TRBJ2-1,TRBD2,CASSLIRTSPEQFF,TGTGCCAGCAGCTTAATCAGGACTAGCCCTGAGCAGTTCTTC
.,TRBV30,TRBJ2-1,.,CAWSVLREQFF,TGTGCCTGGAGTGTACTGCGGGAGCAGTTCTTC
.,TRBV11-3,TRBJ2-3,.,CASSFGTGLTDTQYF,TGTGCCAGCAGCTTCGGAACAGGTCTCACAGATACGCAGTATTTT
.,TRBV27,TRBJ1-4,.,CASSLERGQKLFF,TGTGCCAGCAGTTTAGAAAGGGGACAAAAACTGTTTTTT
.,TRBV6-6,TRBJ2-1,.,CASTEAGSNEQFF,TGTGCCAGCACCGAAGCGGGTAGCAATGAGCAGTTCTTC
.,TRBV5-1,TRBJ2-5,.,CASNPQGQETQYF,TGCGCTAGCAACCCCCAGGGTCAAGAGACCCAGTACTTC
.,TRBV7-9,TRBJ2-5,TRBD2,CASSSTSGRQTQYF,TGTGCCAGCAGCTCGACTAGCGGGAGGCAGACCCAGTACTTC
.,TRBV5-1,TRBJ2-7,.,CASSLVPLSGSLYEQYF,TGCGCCAGCAGCTTGGTCCCGCTGAGCGGAAGTCTTTACGAGCAGTACTTC
.,TRBV28,TRBJ2-1,.,CASSLQGEQFF,TGTGCCAGCAGTTTACAGGGTGAGCAGTTCTTC
.,TRBV10-3,TRBJ2-5,TRBD1,CATTTGGETQYF,TGTGCCACCACGACAGGGGGAGAGACCCAGTACTTC
once,TRBV7-2,TRBJ2-1,.,CASSLRGNEQFF,TGTGCCAGCAGCTTACGGGGCAATGAGCAGTTCTTC
.,TRBV5-6,TRBJ2-1,.,CASSFALNEQFF,TGTGCCAGCAGCTTCGCCCTCAATGAGCAGTTCTTC
once,TRBV11-2,TRBJ2-7,TRBD2,CASSFIAGGRYEQYF,TGTGCCAGCAGCTTCATAGCGGGAGGCCGCTACGAGCAGTACTTC
.,TRBV6-5,TRBJ1-3,.,CASSYRGSSGNTIYF,TGTGCCAGCAGTTACAGAGGCAGCTCTGGAAACACCATATATTTT
.,TRBV7-6,TRBJ2-1,TRBD1,CASSRWTGFNEQFF,TGTGCCAGCAGCCGGTGGACAGGTTTCAATGAGCAGTTCTTC